Following are 12 T cell receptor beta chains from one sample sequenced in a study of shared clonotypes between healthy human individuals. Sequencing used immunoSEQ multiplex PCR; TCRdb keeps in-frame clones, though not all of them. Here the sample spans some 2,500,000 clones, over 85% being singletons. Input material: naive CD4+ T cells from PBMCs. Subset here: CD45RA+ positively selected. These receptors all stem from a man aged 18 to 29 in good health. Some clones in this sample may be carry-over from other donors' samples.

The rearrangement joins TRBV6-6 to TRBJ1-2; no definite D call. Germline CDR1 is MNHNY and CDR2 is SVGAGI (reference sequence). This CDR3 has 15 amino acids. V lost 0 bases and J 2 bases, leaving 10 bases between the germline ends. The CDR3 region is CASSYSAGENYGYTF. The CDR3 DNA follows: TGTGCCAGCAGTTACTCGGCGGGAGAAAACTATGGCTACACCTTC.

The V gene is TRBV5-1, the J gene TRBJ2-7; no clear D gene. This CDR3 is 15 amino acids long. Germline lookup yields CDR1 SGHRS and CDR2 YFSETQ. V was pared by 3 bases and J by 6 bases, with 19 bases between. This chain's CDR3 is CASSSLVVGSREQYF. For the CDR3, the DNA is TGCGCCAGCAGCTCTCTGGTAGTGGGCTCCCGCGAGCAGTACTTC.

The chain employs TRBV2 and TRBJ2-1; D not resolved. The CDR3 is 13 residues long. Germline V gene data show CDR1 as SNHLY and CDR2 as FYNNEI. The ends were cut back, 7 bases at V and 6 bases at J, with 13 bases in the middle. As DNA, the CDR3 is TGTGCCAGCACCTGGGTCAGGAGCAATGAGCAGTTCTTC. Translated, it gives CASTWVRSNEQFF.

This chain uses TRBV27 with TRBJ2-5, with 8 positions matching TRBD1. The J segment lost 5 bases and the V segment lost 5 bases, leaving 7 bases of the junction unmatched. Germline V CDR1 and CDR2: MNHEY, SMNVEV (reference sequence). There are 14 residues in the CDR3. This CDR3 is CASSPLRTGETQYF. The CDR3 DNA sequence: TGTGCCAGCAGTCCCCTCCGGACAGGGGAGACCCAGTACTTC.

The rearrangement uses TRBV4-1 and TRBJ2-1; no reliable D call. The V gene lost 0 bases and the J gene lost 4 bases, with 16 bases spanning the gap. Germline loops: CDR1 MGHRA, CDR2 YSYEKL. The CDR3 is 17 residues long. Here the CDR3 reads CASSQDRATRWYNEQFF. CDR3 in DNA: TGCGCCAGCAGCCAAGATAGGGCGACCCGATGGTACAATGAGCAGTTCTTC.

The DNA of the CDR3 is TGCAGCGCCGAAGGGGCTAATGAAAAACTGTTTTTT. Its translation: CSAEGANEKLFF. The chain recombines TRBV29-1 with TRBJ1-4, with TRBD1 as a possible D gene (5 bases). The CDR3 totals 12 residues. V lost 7 bases and J 3 bases, leaving 9 bases between the germline ends. CDR1 and CDR2 (germline): SQVTM, ANQGSEA.

On this clone: The sample has other DNA sequences that encode this CDR3 too. V gene TRBV13 combines with J gene TRBJ1-2, with D unclear. Trimming pared 0 bases from V and 4 bases from J, leaving 6 bases between. Germline-derived CDR1 and CDR2 are PRHDT and FYEKMQ (reference sequence). The CDR3 contains 13 residues. Here the CDR3 reads CASSLGGIYGYTF. CDR3 nucleotide sequence: TGTGCCAGCAGCTTAGGGGGGATCTATGGCTACACCTTC.

The J gene is TRBJ2-7, the V gene TRBV6-6; tentatively, D is TRBD1 (6 bases). Trimming removed 6 bases from V and 0 bases from J, with 15 bases in between. This CDR3 comprises 15 residues. Germline lookup yields CDR1 MNHNY and CDR2 SVGAGI (reference sequence). This CDR3 reads CASRHRDRFSYEQYF. CDR3 nucleotide sequence: TGTGCCAGCAGACACAGAGACAGGTTCTCCTACGAGCAGTACTTC.

The V and J genes are TRBV5-1 and TRBJ2-3, with D possibly matching TRBD1 (5 bases). The germline V and J ends were trimmed by 4 bases and 3 bases, with 15 bases remaining between them. CDR1 and CDR2 from the germline V gene are SGHRS and YFSETQ. The CDR3 extends over 15 amino acids. The CDR3 DNA sequence: TGCGCCAGCAGCACCGGCAGGGTGGGGACAGATACGCAGTATTTT. Translating it yields CASSTGRVGTDTQYF.

J is TRBJ2-7 and V is TRBV19; D might be TRBD1 (7 bases). V gave up 5 bases and J gave up 5 bases, with 22 bases separating them. CDR1 is LNHDA, CDR2 SQIVND, per germline (reference sequence). The CDR3 sequence is 16 residues long. The CDR3 here is CASSLPGAGGVHEQYF. DNA of the CDR3: TGTGCCAGTAGTCTCCCGGGGGCAGGGGGAGTCCACGAGCAGTACTTC. Full variable domain (remainder filled in from reference TRBV19 and TRBJ2-7): DGGITQSPKYLFRKEGQNVTLSCEQNLNHDAMYWYRQDPGQGLRLIYYSQIVNDFQKGDIAEGYSVSREKKESFPLTVTSAQKNPTAFYLCASSLPGAGGVHEQYFGPGTRLTVT.

This sequence joins TRBV30 and TRBJ1-5, with 9 bases matching TRBD1. The CDR3 totals 14 residues. Per germline, CDR1 GTSNPN and CDR2 SVGIG (reference sequence). V gave up 5 bases and J gave up 3 bases; unmatched junction bases: 5. CDR3 region: CAWGQGRVNQPQHF. The DNA for the CDR3 is TGTGCCTGGGGACAGGGGAGGGTCAATCAGCCCCAGCATTTT.

The chain is built from TRBV7-9 and TRBJ2-7; D uncertain. The CDR3 runs 13 residues. Germline assignment: CDR1 SEHNR and CDR2 FQNEAQ (reference sequence). Trimming took off 5 bases at V and 1 base at J, with 9 bases between the two ends. CDR3 in amino acids: CASSPRKSYEQYF. CDR3 in DNA: TGTGCCAGCAGCCCCCGGAAATCCTACGAGCAGTACTTC.